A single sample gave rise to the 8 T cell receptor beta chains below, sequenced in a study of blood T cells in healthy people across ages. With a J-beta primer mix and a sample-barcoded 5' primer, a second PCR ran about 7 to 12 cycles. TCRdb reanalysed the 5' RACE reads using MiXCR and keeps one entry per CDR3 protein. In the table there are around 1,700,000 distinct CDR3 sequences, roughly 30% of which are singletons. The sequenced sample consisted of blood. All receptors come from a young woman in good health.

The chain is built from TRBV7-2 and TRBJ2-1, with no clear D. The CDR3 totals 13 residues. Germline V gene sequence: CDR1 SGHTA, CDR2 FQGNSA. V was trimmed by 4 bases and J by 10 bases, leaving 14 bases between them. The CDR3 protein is CASSSQVVREQFF. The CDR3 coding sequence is TGTGCCAGCAGCTCCCAGGTCGTGAGAGAGCAGTTCTTC.

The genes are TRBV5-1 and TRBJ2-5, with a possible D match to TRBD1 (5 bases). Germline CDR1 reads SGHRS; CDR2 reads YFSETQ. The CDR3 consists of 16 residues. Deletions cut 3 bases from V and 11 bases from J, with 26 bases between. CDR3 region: CASSSRQGRSYNEQYF. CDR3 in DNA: TGCGCCAGCAGCTCACGGCAGGGTCGGTCCTACAATGAGCAGTACTTC.

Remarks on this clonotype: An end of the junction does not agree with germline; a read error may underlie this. The CDR3 nucleotides read TGTGCCAGCGGTGAACAAGCGGCTAGCACAGATACGCAGTATTTT. It specifies CASGEQAASTDTQYF. This chain connects TRBV6-1 to TRBJ2-3; a weak D match, TRBD2 (5 bases). The length of the CDR3 is 15 residues. Germline assignment: CDR1 MNHNS and CDR2 SASEGT.

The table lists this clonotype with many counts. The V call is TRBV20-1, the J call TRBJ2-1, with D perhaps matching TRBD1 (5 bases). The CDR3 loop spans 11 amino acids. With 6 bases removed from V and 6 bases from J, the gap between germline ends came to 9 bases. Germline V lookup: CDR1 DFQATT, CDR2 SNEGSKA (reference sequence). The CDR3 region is CSAQGVNEQFF. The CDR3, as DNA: TGCAGTGCCCAAGGGGTCAATGAGCAGTTCTTC.

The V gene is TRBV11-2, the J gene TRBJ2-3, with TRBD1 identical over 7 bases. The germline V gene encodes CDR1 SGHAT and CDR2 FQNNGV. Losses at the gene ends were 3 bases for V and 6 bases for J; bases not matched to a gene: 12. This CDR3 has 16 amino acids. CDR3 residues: CASSFNTGALQDTQYF. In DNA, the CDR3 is TGTGCCAGCAGCTTCAATACAGGGGCCCTTCAGGATACGCAGTATTTT. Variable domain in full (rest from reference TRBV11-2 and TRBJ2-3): EAGVAQSPRYKIIEKRQSVAFWCNPISGHATLYWYQQILGQGPKLLIQFQNNGVVDDSQLPKDRFSAERLKGVDSTLKIQPAKLEDSAVYLCASSFNTGALQDTQYFGPGTRLTVL.

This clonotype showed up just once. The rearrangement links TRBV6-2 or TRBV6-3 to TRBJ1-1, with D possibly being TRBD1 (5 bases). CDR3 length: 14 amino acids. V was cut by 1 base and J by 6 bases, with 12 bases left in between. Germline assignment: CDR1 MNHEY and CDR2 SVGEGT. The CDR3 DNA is TGTGCCAGCAGTTACTTTGCAGGGTCATCTGAAGCTTTCTTT. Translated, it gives CASSYFAGSSEAFF.

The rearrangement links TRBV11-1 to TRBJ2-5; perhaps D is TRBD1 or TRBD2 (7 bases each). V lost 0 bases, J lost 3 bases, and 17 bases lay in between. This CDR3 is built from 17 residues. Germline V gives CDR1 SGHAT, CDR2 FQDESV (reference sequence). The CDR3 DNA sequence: TGTGCCAGCAGCTTAGCGCCCAGGGGAGGGACAGAAGAGACCCAGTACTTC. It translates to CASSLAPRGGTEETQYF.

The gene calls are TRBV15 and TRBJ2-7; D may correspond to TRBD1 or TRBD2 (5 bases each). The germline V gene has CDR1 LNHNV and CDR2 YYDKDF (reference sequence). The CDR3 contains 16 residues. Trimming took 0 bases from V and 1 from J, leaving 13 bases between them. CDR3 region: CATSRDSVRGSYEQYF. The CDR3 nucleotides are TGTGCCACCAGCAGAGATTCGGTGAGGGGATCCTACGAGCAGTACTTC.